The entry below describes one TCR beta chain. Its antigen is still unknown. The entry originates in a study of T cell responses to AZD1222 COVID-19 vaccine. V lost 5 bases and J 6 bases, leaving 11 bases between the germline ends. The CDR3 length is 13 residues. From germline, CDR1 is KGHSH and CDR2 LQKENI. Whole-study results and caveats: CD4 TCRs covered the whole spike, strongest at regions 160-218 and 743-854.

The method was immunoSEQ multiplex PCR; TCRdb's version includes in-frame clones alone and lacks a portion of them. The table has 120,000 or so clones, roughly 90% seen once. The sample here was peripheral blood, taken on day 0 of AZD1222 vaccination. The receptor was derived from an adult in good health. V gene TRBV18 combines with J gene TRBJ2-1; D gene unclear. CDR3 bases: TGTGCCAGCTCAGGTAGTAAGGGCAATGAGCAGTTCTTC. This encodes CASSGSKGNEQFF.